This T cell receptor (beta chain) originates from a study of T cell changes during pregnancy in multiple sclerosis. Between the trimmed V and J ends, which lost 5 bases and 7 bases, there was a span of 15 bases. The CDR3 has 14 residues. Germline CDR1 and CDR2: MNHNS and SASEGT. Libraries were prepared by immunoSEQ multiplex PCR; TCRdb keeps only in-frame clonotypes and omits some of them. Here the sample spans over 50,000 clones, about 87% being singletons. Sequenced sample: peripheral blood from another person, used as feeder cells. This chain connects TRBV6-1 to TRBJ1-5; weak D call: TRBD1 (5 bases). This clonotype originated in a human donor whose cells served as feeder cells for cultures in a pregnancy study. The CDR3 sequence is CASSPPGQVQPQHF. CDR3 nucleotides: TGTGCCAGCAGTCCCCCGGGGCAGGTCCAGCCCCAGCATTTT.